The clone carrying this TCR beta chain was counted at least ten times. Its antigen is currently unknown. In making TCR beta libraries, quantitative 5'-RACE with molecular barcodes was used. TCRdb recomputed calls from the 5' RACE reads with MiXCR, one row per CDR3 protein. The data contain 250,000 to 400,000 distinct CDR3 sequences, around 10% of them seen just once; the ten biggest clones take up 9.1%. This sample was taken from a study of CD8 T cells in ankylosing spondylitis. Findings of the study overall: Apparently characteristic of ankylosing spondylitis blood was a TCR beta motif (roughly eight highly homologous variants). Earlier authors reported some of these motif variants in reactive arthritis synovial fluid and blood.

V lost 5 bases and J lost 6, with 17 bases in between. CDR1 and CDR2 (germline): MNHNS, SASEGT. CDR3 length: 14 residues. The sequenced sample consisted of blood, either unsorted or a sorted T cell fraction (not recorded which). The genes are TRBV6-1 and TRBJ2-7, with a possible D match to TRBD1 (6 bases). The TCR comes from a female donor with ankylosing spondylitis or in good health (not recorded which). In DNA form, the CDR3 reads TGTGCCAGCAGTCCGCAGGGGCACCAGTCCGAGCAGTACTTC. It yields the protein CASSPQGHQSEQYF.